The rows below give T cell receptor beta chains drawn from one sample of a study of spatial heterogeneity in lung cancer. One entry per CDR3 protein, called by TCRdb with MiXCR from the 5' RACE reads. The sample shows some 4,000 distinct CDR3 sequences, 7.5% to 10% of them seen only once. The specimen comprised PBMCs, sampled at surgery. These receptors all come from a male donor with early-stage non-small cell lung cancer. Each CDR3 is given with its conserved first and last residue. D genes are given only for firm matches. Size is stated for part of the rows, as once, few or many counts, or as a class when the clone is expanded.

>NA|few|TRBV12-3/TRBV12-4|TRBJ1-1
CASRPNKGPGTEAFF
TGTGCCAGCAGGCCTAACAAGGGGCCGGGCACTGAAGCTTTCTTT
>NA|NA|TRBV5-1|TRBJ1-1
CASSLVSGQNTEAFF
TGCGCCAGCAGCTTGGTCTCAGGGCAAAACACTGAAGCTTTCTTT
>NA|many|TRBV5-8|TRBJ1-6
CASSLLRGAAVSLHF
TGTGCCAGCAGCTTGCTAAGGGGCGCAGCAGTATCCCTCCACTTT
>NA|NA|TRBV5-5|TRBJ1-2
CASSPPGGGYTF
TGTGCCAGCAGCCCACCTGGTGGCGGCTACACCTTC
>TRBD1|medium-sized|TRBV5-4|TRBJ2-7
CASSWGTGTYEQYF
TGTGCCAGCAGCTGGGGGACAGGGACCTACGAGCAGTACTTC
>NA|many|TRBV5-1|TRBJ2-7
CASSFQTGGYEQYF
TGCGCCAGCAGCTTCCAGACAGGCGGCTACGAGCAGTACTTC
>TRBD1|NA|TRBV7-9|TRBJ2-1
CASSDGQGGSYNEQFF
TGTGCCAGCAGCGACGGACAGGGGGGCTCCTACAATGAGCAGTTCTTC
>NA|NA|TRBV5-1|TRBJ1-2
CASSLWRGGGYTF
TGCGCCAGCAGCTTGTGGAGGGGAGGTGGCTACACCTTC
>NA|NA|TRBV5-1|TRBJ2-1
CASSLVPTSKGNEQFF
TGCGCCAGCAGCTTGGTCCCCACATCAAAAGGGAATGAGCAGTTCTTC
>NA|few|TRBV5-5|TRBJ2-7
CASSRGTAYEQYF
TGTGCCAGCAGCCGCGGGACAGCCTACGAGCAGTACTTC
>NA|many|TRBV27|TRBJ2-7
CASSLQGPRFYEQYF
TGTGCCAGCAGTTTACAGGGGCCGCGGTTTTACGAGCAGTACTTC
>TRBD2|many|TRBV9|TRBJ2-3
CASSVVGGGGADTQYF
TGTGCCAGCAGCGTAGTCGGCGGGGGGGGCGCAGATACGCAGTATTTT
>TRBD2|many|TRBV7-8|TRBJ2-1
CASSDFYSGGARNEQFF
TGTGCCAGCAGCGACTTCTATAGCGGGGGGGCTAGGAATGAGCAGTTCTTC
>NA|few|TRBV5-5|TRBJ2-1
CASSLTVVAVYNEQFF
TGTGCCAGCAGCTTGACTGTTGTAGCGGTGTACAATGAGCAGTTCTTC
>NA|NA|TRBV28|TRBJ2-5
CASSLNGQETQYF
TGTGCCAGCAGTTTAAACGGGCAAGAGACCCAGTACTTC
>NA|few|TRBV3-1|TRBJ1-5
CASSPTAGGNQPQHF
TGTGCCAGCAGCCCCACCGCAGGGGGCAATCAGCCCCAGCATTTT
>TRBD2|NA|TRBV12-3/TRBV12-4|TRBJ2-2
CASSPSPGGLTGELFF
TGTGCCAGCAGTCCCTCCCCGGGGGGGCTCACCGGGGAGCTGTTTTTT
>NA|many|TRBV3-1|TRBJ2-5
CASSQTTPYRDEETQYF
TGTGCCAGCAGCCAAACCACCCCGTACAGGGACGAAGAGACCCAGTACTTC
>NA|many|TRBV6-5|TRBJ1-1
CASITGRLNTEAFF
TGTGCCAGCATCACGGGACGACTGAACACTGAAGCTTTCTTT
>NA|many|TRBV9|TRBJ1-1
CASSPRGREDTEAFF
TGTGCCAGCAGCCCCCGTGGGAGGGAGGACACTGAAGCTTTCTTT
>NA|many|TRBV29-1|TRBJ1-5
CSVAAGLNQPQHF
TGCAGCGTTGCTGCAGGGCTAAATCAGCCCCAGCATTTT
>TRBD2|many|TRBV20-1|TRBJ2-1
CSARLAGYNEQFF
TGCAGTGCGCGCTTAGCGGGGTACAATGAGCAGTTCTTC
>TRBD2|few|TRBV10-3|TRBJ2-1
CAIASAGGGGNEQFF
TGTGCCATCGCTTCCGCGGGGGGAGGCGGGAATGAGCAGTTCTTC
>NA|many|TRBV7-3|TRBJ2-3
CASSLTTLSTDTQYF
TGTGCCAGCAGCCTGACTACCTTGAGCACAGATACGCAGTATTTT
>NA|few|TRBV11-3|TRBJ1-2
CASSWTWGLSYGYTF
TGTGCCAGCAGCTGGACTTGGGGGCTGAGCTATGGCTACACCTTC
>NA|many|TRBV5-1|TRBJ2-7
CASSVLGNEQYF
TGCGCCAGCAGTGTCCTGGGTAACGAGCAGTACTTC
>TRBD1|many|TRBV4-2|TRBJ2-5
CASSQGGQGAGETQYF
TGTGCCAGCAGCCAAGGGGGACAGGGGGCAGGAGAGACCCAGTACTTC